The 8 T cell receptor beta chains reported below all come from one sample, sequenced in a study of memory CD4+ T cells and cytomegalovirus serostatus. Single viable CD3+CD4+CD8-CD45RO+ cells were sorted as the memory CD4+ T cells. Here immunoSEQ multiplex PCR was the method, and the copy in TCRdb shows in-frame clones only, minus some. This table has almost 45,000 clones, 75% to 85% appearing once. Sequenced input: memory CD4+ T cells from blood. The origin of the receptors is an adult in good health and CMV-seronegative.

The chain's CDR3 is CASVPGSGNTEAFF. CDR3 nucleotide sequence: TGCGCCAGCGTCCCTGGGTCCGGGAACACTGAAGCTTTCTTT. This chain uses TRBV5-1 with TRBJ1-1; no firm D call. There are 14 residues in the CDR3. With 7 bases removed from V and 1 base from J, the gap between germline ends came to 14 bases. CDR1 is SGHRS, CDR2 YFSETQ, per germline.

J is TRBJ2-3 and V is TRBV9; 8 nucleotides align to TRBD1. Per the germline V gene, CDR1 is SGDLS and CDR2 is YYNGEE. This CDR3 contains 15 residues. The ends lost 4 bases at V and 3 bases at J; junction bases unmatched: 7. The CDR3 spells CASSTTTGDTDTQYF. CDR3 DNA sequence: TGTGCCAGCAGCACGACGACAGGGGATACAGATACGCAGTATTTT.

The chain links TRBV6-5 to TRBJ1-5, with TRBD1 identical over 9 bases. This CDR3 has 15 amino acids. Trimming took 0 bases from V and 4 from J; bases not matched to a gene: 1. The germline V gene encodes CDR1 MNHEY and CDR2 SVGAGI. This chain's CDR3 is CASSYSDRGNQPQHF. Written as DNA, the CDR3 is TGTGCCAGCAGTTACTCCGACAGGGGGAATCAGCCCCAGCATTTT.

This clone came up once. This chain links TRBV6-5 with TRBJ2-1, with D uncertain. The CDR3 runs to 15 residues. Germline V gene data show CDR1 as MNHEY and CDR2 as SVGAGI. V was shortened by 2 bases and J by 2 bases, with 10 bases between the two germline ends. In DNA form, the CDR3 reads TGTGCCAGCAGTTACGGGCCGGGCCCCTACAATGAGCAGTTCTTC. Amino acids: CASSYGPGPYNEQFF.

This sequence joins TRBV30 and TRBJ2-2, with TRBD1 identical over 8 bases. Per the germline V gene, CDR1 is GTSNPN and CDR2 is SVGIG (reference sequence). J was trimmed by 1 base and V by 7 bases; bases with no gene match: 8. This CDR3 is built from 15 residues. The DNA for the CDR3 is TGTGCCTTCCTTCCGGGGACAGGGAACACCGGGGAGCTGTTTTTT. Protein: CAFLPGTGNTGELFF.

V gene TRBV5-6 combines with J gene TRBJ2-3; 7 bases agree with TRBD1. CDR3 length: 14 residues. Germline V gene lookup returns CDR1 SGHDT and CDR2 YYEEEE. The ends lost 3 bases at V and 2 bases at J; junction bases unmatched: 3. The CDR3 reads CASSSGTATDTQYF. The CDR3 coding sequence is TGTGCCAGCAGCTCGGGGACAGCCACAGATACGCAGTATTTT.

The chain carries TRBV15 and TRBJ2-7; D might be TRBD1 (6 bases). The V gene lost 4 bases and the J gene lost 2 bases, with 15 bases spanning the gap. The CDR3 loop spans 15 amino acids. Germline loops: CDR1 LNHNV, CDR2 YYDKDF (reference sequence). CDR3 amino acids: CATSIGTTGTYEQYF. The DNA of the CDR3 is TGTGCCACCAGCATAGGGACAACAGGGACCTACGAGCAGTACTTC.

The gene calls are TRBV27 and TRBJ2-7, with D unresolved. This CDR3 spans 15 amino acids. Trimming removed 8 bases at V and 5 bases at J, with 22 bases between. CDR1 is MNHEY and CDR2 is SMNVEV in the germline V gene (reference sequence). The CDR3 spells CASRPRAVKGNEQYF. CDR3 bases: TGTGCCAGCCGCCCCCGGGCCGTGAAGGGAAACGAGCAGTACTTC.